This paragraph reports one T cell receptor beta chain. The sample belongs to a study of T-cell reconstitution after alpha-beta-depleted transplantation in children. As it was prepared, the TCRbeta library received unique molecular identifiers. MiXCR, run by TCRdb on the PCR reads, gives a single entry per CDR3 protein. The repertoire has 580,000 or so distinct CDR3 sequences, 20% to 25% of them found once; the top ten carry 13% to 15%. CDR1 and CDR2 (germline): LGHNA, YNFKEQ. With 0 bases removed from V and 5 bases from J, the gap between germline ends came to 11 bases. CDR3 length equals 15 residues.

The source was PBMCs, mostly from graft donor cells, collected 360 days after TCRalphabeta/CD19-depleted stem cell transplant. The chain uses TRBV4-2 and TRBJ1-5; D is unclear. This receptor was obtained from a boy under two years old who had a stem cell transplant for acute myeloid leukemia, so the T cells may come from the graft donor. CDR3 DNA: TGTGCCAGCAGCCAAGAGTGGAACCCTTATCAGCCCCAGCATTTT. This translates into CASSQEWNPYQPQHF.